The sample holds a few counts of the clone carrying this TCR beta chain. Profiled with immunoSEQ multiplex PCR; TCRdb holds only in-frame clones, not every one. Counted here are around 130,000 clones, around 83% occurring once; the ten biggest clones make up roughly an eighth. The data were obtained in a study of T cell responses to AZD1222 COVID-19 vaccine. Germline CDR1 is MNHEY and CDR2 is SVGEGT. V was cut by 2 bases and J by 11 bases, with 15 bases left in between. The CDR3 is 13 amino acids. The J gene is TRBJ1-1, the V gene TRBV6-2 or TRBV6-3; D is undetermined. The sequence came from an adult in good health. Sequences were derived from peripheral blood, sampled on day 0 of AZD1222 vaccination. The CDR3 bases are TGTGCCAGCAGTTACGCGGGCGCAGCCGGGGCTTTCTTT. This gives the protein CASSYAGAAGAFF.